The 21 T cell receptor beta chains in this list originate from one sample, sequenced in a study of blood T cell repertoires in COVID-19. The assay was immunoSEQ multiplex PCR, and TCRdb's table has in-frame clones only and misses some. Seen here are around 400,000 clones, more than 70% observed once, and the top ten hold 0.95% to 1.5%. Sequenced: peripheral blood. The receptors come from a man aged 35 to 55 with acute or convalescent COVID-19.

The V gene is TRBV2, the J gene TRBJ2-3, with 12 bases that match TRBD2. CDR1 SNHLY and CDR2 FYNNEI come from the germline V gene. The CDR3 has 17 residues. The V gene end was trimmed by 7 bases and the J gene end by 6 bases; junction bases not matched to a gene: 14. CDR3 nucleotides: TGTGCCAGCATCCCACTTTTGACTAGCGGGAGATATGATACGCAGTATTTT. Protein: CASIPLLTSGRYDTQYF.

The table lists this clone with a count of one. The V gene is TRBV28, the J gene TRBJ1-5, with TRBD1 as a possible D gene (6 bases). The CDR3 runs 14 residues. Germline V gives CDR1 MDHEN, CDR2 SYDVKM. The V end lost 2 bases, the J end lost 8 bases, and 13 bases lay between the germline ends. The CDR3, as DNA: TGTGCCAGCAGTTTAGGCCAGGGGTTTGAGCCCCAGCATTTT. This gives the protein CASSLGQGFEPQHF.

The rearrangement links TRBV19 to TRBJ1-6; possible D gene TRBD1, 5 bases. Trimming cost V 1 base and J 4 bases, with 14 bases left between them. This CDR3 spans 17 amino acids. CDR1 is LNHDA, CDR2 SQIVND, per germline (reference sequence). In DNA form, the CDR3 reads TGTGCCAGTAGTATAGGGGGGAGGGCCCTTTATAATTCACCCCTCCACTTT. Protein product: CASSIGGRALYNSPLHF.

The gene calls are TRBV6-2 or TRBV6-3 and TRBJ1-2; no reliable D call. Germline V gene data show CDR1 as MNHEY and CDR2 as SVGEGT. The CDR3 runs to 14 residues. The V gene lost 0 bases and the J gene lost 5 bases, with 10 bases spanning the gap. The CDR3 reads CASSYSAGFYGYTF. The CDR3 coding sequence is TGTGCCAGCAGTTACTCGGCGGGGTTTTATGGCTACACCTTC.

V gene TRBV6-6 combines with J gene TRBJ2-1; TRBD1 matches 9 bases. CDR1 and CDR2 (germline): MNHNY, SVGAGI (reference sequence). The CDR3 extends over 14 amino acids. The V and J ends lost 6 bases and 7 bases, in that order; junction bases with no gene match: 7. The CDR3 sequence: CASRTPDRGNEQFF. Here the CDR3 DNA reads TGTGCCAGCAGAACCCCGGACAGGGGAAATGAGCAGTTCTTC.

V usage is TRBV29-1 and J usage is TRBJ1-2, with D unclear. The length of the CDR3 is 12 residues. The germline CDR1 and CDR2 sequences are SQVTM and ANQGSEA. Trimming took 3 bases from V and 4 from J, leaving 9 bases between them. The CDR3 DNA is TGCAGCGTTGACCCGACGGGCTATGGCTACACCTTC. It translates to CSVDPTGYGYTF.

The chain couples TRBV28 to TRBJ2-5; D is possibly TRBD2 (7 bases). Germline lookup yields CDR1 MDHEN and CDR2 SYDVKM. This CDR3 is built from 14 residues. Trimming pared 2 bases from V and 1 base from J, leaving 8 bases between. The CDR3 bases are TGTGCCAGCAGTTTAGCGGGGGCCCAAGAGACCCAGTACTTC. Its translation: CASSLAGAQETQYF.

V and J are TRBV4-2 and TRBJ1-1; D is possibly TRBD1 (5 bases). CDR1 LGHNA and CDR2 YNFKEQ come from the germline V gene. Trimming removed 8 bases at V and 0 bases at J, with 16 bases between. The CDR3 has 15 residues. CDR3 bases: TGTGCCAGCGGAACCAGGCTAGGGGTGAACACTGAAGCTTTCTTT. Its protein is CASGTRLGVNTEAFF.

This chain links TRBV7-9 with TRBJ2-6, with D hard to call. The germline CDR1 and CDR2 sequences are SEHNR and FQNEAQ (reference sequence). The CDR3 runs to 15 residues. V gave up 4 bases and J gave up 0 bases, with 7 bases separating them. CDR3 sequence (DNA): TGTGCCAGCAGCTCCGCGGACTCTGGGGCCAACGTCCTGACTTTC. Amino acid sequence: CASSSADSGANVLTF. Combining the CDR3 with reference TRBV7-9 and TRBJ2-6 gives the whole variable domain DTGVSQNPRHKITKRGQNVTFRCDPISEHNRLYWYRQTLGQGPEFLTYFQNEAQLEKSRLLSDRFSAERPKGSFSTLEIQRTEQGDSAMYLCASSSADSGANVLTFGAGSRLTVL.

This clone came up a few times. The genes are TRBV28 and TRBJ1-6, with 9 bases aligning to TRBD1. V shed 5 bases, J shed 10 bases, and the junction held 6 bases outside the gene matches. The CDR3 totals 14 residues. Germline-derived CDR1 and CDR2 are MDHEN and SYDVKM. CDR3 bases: TGTGCCAGCAGTGGGGACAGGGAACGCTCACCCCTCCACTTT. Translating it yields CASSGDRERSPLHF. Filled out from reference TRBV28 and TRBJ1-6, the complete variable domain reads DVKVTQSSRYLVKRTGEKVFLECVQDMDHENMFWYRQDPGLGLRLIYFSYDVKMKEKGDIPEGYSVSREKKERFSLILESASTNQTSMYLCASSGDRERSPLHFGNGTRLTVT.

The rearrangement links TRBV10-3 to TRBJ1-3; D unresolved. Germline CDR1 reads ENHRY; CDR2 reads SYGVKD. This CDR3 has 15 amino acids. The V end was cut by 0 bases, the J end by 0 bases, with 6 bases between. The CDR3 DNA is TGTGCCATCAGTGAGTCCGGGTACTCTGGAAACACCATATATTTT. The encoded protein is CAISESGYSGNTIYF.

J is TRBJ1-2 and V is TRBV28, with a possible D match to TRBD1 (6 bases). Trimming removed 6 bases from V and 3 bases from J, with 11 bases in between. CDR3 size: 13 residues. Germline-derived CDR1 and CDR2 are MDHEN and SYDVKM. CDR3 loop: CASSRGYHYGYTF. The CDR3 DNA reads TGTGCCAGCAGCAGGGGCTACCACTATGGCTACACCTTC.

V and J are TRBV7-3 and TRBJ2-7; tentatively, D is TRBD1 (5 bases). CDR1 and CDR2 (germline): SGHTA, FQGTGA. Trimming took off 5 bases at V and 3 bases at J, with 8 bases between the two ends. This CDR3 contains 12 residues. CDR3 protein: CASSPTDYEQYF. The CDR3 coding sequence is TGTGCCAGCAGCCCGACAGACTACGAGCAGTACTTC.

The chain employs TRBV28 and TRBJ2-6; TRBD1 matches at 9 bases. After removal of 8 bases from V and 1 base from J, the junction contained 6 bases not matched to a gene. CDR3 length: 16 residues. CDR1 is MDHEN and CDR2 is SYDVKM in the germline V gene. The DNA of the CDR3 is TGTGCCAGCCACAGGGGGCCCAATTCTGGGGCCAACGTCCTGACTTTC. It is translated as CASHRGPNSGANVLTF.

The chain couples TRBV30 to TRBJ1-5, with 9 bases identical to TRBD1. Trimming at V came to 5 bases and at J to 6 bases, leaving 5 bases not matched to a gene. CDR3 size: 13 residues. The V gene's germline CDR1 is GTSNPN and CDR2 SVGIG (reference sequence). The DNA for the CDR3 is TGTGCCTGGGGACAGGGGTTAGGTCAGCCCCAGCATTTT. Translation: CAWGQGLGQPQHF. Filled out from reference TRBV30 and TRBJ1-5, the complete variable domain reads SQTIHQWPATLVQPVGSPLSLECTVEGTSNPNLYWYRQAAGRGLQLLFYSVGIGQISSEVPQNLSASRPQDRQFILSSKKLLLSDSGFYLCAWGQGLGQPQHFGDGTRLSIL.

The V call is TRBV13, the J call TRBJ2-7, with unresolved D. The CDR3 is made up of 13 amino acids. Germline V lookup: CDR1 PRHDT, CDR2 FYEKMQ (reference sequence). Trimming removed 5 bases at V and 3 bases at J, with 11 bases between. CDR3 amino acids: CASSRGSNYEQYF. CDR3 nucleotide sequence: TGTGCCAGCAGCCGAGGATCAAACTACGAGCAGTACTTC.

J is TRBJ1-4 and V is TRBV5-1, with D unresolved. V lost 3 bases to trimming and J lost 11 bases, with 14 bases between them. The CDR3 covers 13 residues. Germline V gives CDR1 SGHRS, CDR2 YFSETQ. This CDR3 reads CASSSERGPKLFF. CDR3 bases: TGCGCCAGCAGCTCCGAAAGAGGGCCTAAACTGTTTTTT.

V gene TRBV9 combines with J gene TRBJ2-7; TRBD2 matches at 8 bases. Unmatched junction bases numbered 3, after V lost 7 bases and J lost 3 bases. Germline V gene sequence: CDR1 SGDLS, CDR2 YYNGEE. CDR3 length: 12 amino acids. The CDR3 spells CASSREGYEQYF. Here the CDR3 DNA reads TGTGCCAGCTCCCGGGAGGGCTACGAGCAGTACTTC. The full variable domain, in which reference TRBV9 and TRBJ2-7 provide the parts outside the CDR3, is DSGVTQTPKHLITATGQRVTLRCSPRSGDLSVYWYQQSLDQGLQFLIQYYNGEERAKGNILERFSAQQFPDLHSELNLSSLELGDSALYFCASSREGYEQYFGPGTRLTVT.

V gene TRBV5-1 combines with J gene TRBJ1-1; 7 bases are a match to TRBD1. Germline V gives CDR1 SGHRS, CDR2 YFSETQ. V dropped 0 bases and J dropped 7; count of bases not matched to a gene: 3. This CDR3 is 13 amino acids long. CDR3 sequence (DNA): TGCGCCAGCAGCTTGGCCTGGGACAGTGAAGCTTTCTTT. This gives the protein CASSLAWDSEAFF.

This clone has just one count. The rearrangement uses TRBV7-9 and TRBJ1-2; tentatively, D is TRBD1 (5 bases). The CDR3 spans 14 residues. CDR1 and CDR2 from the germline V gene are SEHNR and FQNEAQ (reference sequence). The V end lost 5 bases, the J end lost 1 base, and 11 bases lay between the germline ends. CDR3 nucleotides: TGTGCCAGCAGCCCCGGACACGTTAACTATGGCTACACCTTC. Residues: CASSPGHVNYGYTF.

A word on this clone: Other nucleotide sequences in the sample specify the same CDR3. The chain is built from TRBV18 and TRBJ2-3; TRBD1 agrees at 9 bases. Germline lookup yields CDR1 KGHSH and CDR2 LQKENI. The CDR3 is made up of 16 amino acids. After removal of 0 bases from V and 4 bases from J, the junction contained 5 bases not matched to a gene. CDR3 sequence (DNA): TGTGCCAGCTCACCACCGGGACAGGGCGGTGCAGATACGCAGTATTTT. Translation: CASSPPGQGGADTQYF. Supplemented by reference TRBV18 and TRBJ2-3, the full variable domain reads NAGVMQNPRHLVRRRGQEARLRCSPMKGHSHVYWYRQLPEEGLKFMVYLQKENIIDESGMPKERFSAEFPKEGPSILRIQQVVRGDSAAYFCASSPPGQGGADTQYFGPGTRLTVL.